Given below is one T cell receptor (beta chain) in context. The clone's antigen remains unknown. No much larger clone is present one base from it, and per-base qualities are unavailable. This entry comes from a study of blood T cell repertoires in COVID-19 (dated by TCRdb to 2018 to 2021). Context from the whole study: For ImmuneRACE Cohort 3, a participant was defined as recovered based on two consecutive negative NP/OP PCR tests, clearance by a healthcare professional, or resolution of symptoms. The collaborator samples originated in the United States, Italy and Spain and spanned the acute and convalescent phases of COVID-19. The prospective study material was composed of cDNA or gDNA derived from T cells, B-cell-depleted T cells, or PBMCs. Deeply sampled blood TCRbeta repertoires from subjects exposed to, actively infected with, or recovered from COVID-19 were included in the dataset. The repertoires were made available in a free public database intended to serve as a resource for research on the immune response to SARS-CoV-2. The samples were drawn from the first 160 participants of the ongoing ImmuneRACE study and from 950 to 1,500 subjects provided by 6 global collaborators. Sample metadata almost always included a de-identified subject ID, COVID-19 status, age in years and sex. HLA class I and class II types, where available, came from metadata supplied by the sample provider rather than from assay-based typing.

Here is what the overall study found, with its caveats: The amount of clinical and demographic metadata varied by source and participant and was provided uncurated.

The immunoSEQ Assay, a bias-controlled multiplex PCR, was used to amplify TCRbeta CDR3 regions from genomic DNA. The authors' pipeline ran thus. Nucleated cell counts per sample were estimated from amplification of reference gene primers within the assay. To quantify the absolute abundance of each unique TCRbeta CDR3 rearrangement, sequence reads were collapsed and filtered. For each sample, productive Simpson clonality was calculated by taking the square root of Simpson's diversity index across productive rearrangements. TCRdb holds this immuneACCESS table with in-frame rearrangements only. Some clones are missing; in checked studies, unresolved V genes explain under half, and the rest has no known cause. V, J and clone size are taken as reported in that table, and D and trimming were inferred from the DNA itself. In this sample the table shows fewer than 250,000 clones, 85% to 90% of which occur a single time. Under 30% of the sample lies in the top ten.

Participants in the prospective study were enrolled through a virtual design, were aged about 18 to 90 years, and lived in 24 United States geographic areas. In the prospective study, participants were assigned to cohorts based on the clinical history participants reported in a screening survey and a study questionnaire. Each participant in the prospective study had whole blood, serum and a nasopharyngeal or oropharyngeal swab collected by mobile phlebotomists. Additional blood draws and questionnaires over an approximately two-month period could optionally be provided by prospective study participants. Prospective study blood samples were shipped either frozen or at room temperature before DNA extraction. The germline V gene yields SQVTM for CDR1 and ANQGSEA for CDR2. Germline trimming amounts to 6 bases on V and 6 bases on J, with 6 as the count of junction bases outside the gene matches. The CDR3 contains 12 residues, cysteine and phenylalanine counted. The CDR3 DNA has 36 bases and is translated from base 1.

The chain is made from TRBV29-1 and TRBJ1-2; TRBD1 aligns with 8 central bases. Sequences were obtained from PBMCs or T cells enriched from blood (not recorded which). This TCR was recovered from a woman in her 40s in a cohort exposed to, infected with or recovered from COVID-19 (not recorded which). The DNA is TGCAGCGTGAGACAGGGGTGGGATGGCTACACCTTC. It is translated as CSVRQGWDGYTF. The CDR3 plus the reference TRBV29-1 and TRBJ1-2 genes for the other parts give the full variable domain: SAVISQKPSRDICQRGTSLTIQCQVDSQVTMMFWYRQQPGQSLTLIATANQGSEATYESGFVIDKFPISRPNLTFSTLTVSNMSPEDSSIYLCSVRQGWDGYTFGSGTRLTVV.